The sequence of this T cell receptor (beta chain) was determined in a study of blood T cell repertoires in COVID-19. V was clipped by 4 bases and J by 5 bases, with 21 bases between them. CDR1 and CDR2 (germline): LGHNA, YNFKEQ. This CDR3 has 16 amino acids. Study processing details: By means of reference gene primer amplification, nucleated cell counts were estimated. Here immunoSEQ multiplex PCR was the method, and the copy in TCRdb shows in-frame clones only, minus some. V, J and clone size are taken as reported in that table, and D and trimming were inferred from the DNA itself. In the table there are about 190,000 clones, 70% to 90% of which are singletons.

Material: peripheral blood. The V and J genes are TRBV4-2 and TRBJ2-7; D is perhaps TRBD1 (6 bases). This receptor was obtained from a woman between 65 and 79 years old with active or convalescent COVID-19. This CDR3 is CASSPKGDPPMDEQYF. CDR3 DNA: TGTGCCAGCAGCCCGAAGGGGGACCCGCCGATGGACGAGCAGTACTTC.